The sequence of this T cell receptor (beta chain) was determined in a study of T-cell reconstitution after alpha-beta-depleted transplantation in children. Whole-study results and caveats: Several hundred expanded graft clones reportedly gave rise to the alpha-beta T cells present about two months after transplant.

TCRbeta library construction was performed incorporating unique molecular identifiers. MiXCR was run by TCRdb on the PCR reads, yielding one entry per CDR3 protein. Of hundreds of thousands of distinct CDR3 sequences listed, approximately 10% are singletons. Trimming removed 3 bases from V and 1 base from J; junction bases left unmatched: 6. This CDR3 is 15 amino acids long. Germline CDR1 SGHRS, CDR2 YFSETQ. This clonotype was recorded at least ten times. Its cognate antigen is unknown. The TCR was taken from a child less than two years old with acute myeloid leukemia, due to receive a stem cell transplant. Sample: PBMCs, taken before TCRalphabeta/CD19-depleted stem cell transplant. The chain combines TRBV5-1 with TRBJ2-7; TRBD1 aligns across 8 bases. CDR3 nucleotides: TGCGCCAGCAGCTCGTGGACAGGGAAATCCTACGAGCAGTACTTC. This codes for CASSSWTGKSYEQYF.